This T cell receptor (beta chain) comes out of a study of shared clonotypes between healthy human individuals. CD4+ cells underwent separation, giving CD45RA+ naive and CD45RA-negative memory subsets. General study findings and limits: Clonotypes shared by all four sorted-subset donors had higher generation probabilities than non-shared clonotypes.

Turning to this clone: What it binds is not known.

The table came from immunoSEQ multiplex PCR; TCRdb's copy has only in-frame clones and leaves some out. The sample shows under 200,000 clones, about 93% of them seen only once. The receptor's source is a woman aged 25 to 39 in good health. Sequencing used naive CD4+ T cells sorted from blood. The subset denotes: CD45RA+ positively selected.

CDR3 amino acids: CASSQGMGPYGYTF. The CDR3 DNA follows: TGCGCCAGCAGCCAAGGTATGGGGCCCTATGGCTACACCTTC. This sequence joins TRBV4-1 and TRBJ1-2; tentatively, D is TRBD1 (5 bases). Germline values: CDR1 MGHRA, CDR2 YSYEKL. Trimming left V 1 base short and J 4 bases short, with 10 bases between. The CDR3 sequence is 14 residues long.